This TCR beta chain was found in a study of T cell repertoires in ileal Crohn's disease (dated by TCRdb to about 2019). About the full investigation: The median duration of disease was roughly 7.6 years, and at the time of surgery roughly a third of patients were active smokers. All patients had surgery for a complication: stricturing disease in 61% and penetrating disease in roughly 39%. Postoperative therapy was given to about half of the patients, with thiopurines administered to about a dozen patients and anti-TNF agents administered to 15 to 20 patients. M0 samples were biopsies from the inflamed portion of the ileum in the surgical resection specimen. For commercial TCRB immunosequencing, about 500 nanograms of biopsy DNA were submitted for each sample. The TCR repertoire was analysed in fewer than 65 patients with Crohn's disease drawn from a prospective multicentre cohort. The study ran alongside a multicentre cohort designed to identify predictors of early endoscopic recurrence after ileocolonic resection. Endoscopic postoperative recurrence was defined by a Rutgeerts score above i0. A total of 171 mucosal samples from approximately 60 patients were sequenced, collected from several sites on the surgical specimen and at postoperative endoscopy.

Library preparation used the immunoSEQ multiplex PCR assay. CDR3 regions were amplified from genomic DNA by Adaptive Biotechnology using a two-step, amplification bias-controlled multiplex PCR. Primers covering every V and J gene segment were used in the first PCR, while barcodes and Illumina adapters were added in the second PCR. An Illumina instrument was used to sequence the CDR3 libraries. In the original analysis: The analysis drew on both the pipelines supplied by the vendor and custom analysis of the raw data in R/Bioconductor running R version 3.3.0. Clonality, which ranges from 0 to 1, was calculated as the inverse of the normalised Shannon entropy across all productive clones. High-frequency clones were defined as the share of the repertoire taken up by the top 100 clones, keeping only clones that passed a 95% confidence test. Repertoire diversity was measured with the Simpson index, and overlap between samples was measured with the Morisita-Horn index. TCRdb re-hosts the immuneACCESS table, in-frame sequences only. Its copies lack some clones; in the studies checked, an unresolved V gene accounts for under half of them, and the cause for the rest is not known. V, J and clone size are taken as reported in that table, and D and trimming were inferred from the DNA itself. This sample gives roughly 3,200 clones in total; just over 90% of them show up just once. Roughly 3% of the sample comes from the top ten.

Per the publication, the time point label means: inflamed ileum from the surgical specimen. Adults with ileal or ileocolonic Crohn's disease for whom ileocolonic resection was indicated were considered eligible. Before DNA extraction, whole ileal mucosal biopsies were kept frozen at -80 degrees C. Genomic DNA was isolated from frozen whole biopsies using a TRizol-based method, and the DNA was quantified with a NanoDrop 2000 spectrophotometer. V drops 1 base and J drops 6 bases, leaving 12 bases in between. CDR1 and CDR2, per the germline V gene (reference sequence), are LNHDA and SQIVND. The CDR3 spans 14 residues, from the cysteine through the phenylalanine. The CDR3 DNA has 42 bases and is translated from base 1. Broad study findings and their caveats: Mucosal CD4 and CD8 T cells were sorted and sequenced only in a subgroup of patients, whose size was not stated. A significantly higher proportion of clonal expansions was observed in active smokers at surgery than in non-smokers (roughly 27% vs 19%, p=0.02). Sorted CD8 T cells carried more high-frequency clones than CD4 T cells, suggesting mucosal expansions were mainly CD8. Endoscopic recurrence was linked to a higher percentage of high-frequency clones at surgery, and recurrence occurred in every patient whose clonality exceeded 26.8% (18/57).

This clone was seen only once. Its antigen is currently not known. No per-base quality is available; no much larger clone lies one base away. The chain employs TRBV19 and TRBJ1-2, with the D gene uncertain. The receptor comes from an adult with Crohn's disease. Input material: ileal tissue. The base sequence is TGTGCCAGTAGTATAGGATGGCAGCCCGATGGCTACACCTTC. This is translated as CASSIGWQPDGYTF.